This TCR beta chain was documented in a study of blood T cell repertoires in COVID-19. Study details: Samples taken during acute and convalescent COVID-19 were collected in the United States, Italy and Spain. Nucleic acid was either cDNA or gDNA, and it came from T cells, B-cell-depleted T cells, or PBMCs.

The germline CDR1 and CDR2 sequences are KGHDR and SFDVKD. CDR3 length: 13 residues. V was shortened by 4 bases and J by 1 base, with 6 bases between the two germline ends. Study processing details: For nucleated cells, counts were estimated from reference gene primer amplification. Using immunoSEQ multiplex PCR, the repertoire was profiled, and TCRdb retains in-frame clones only, with some absent. The D gene and trimming were derived from the DNA, and the V and J assignments and clone size from that table. The sample lists over 120,000 clones; around 78% were seen once. The gene calls are TRBV24-1 and TRBJ1-1; D is ambiguous. Material: peripheral blood. The source of this sequence is a woman older than 75 with active or convalescent COVID-19. The CDR3 region has the DNA TGTGCCACCAGTGACGGGAGGAACACTGAAGCTTTCTTT. It encodes CATSDGRNTEAFF.